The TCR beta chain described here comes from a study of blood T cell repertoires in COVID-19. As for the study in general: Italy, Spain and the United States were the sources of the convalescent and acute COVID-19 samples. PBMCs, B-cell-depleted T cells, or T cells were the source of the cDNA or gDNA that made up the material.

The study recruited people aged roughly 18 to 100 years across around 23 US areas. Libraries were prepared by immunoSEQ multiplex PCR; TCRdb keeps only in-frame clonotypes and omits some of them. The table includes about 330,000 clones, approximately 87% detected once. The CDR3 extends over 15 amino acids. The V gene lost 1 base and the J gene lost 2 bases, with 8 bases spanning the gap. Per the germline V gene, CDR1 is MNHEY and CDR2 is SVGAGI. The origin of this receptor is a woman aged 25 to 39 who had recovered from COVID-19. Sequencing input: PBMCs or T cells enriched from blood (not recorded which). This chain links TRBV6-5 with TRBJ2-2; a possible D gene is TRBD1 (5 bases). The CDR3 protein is CASSYLQVNTGELFF. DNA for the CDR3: TGTGCCAGCAGTTACTTACAGGTTAACACCGGGGAGCTGTTTTTT.